This TCR beta chain comes out of a study of cytomegalovirus exposure and HLA in healthy donors (dated by TCRdb to 2016 to 2017). Background on the whole study: According to an earlier analysis of 587 of the donors, about 179 million T cells yielded approximately 120 million unique TCR beta sequences and less than 300 Gb of sequence data. Approximately 300 gigabases of sequencing data and 78 million or so unique TCR sequences were included in an early release covering roughly 600 HLA-typed donors. Of the approximately 370 genotyped donors, 81% were placed in the genetic ancestry cluster associated with self-reported Caucasian donors. The aim of the study was to test whether cataloging public T cell receptors could identify signatures of past pathogen exposure. The study used immunosequencing to profile the T cell repertoires of 600 to 850 subjects and linked those repertoires to cytomegalovirus serostatus. Along with the roughly 700-subject first cohort, a separate validation cohort of approximately 110 different subjects was used. High-throughput TCR immunosequencing, statistical association of individual TCRs with disease status, and machine learning were combined to predict cytomegalovirus infection status. A later analysis re-examined previously published TCR beta repertoires from around 670 donors and added high-resolution HLA genotyping to investigate patterns of TCR occurrence. The later analysis used no new phenotypic data to find candidate immune exposures, relying instead on TCR beta sequences and their occurrence across donors. To decide whether each TCR beta V gene segment behaved as functional or pseudogenic, an earlier analysis of some 600 of the donors relied on high-throughput TCR beta sequencing. Alongside the repertoire data, information on donor age, sex, ethnicity and CMV serostatus was compiled. A later genetic analysis used genome-wide SNP genotypes for about 55% of the 666 donors, treating that subset as a discovery cohort. Every repertoire in the discovery cohort had been generated on one and the same sequencing platform. Class I and class II HLA loci were covered by the typing at four-digit resolution. The number of typed donors differed by locus: about 629-640 for A, B, C, DRB1 and DQB1; 522 for DQA1; over 600 for DPA1; and approximately 450 for DPB1. Because of strong linkage in the cohort, 4 to 6 DR-DQ haplotypes were treated as single units for association and clustering. Among roughly 400 genotyped donors of the cohort, an average of around 240,000 unique TCR beta nucleotide sequences was sequenced per donor, of which 15% to 20% were non-productive.

In the case of this clone: Its antigen specificity is not known. No much larger clonotype is one base removed from it; base qualities were not supplied.

The research as a whole found: The only immune exposure information available for the cohort was CMV serostatus. In an earlier analysis of 587 of the donors, most TCR beta V segments appeared in productive rearrangements about 87% or about 30% of the time, broadly matching IMGT annotations. The sequencing pipeline was judged likely to have produced a cluster of highly shared sequence variants as a technical artifact. Some IMGT-functional V segments, including TRBV6-2 and TRBV6-3, could not be told apart with the 87-base-pair reads, so those segments were excluded. The classifier was reported to diagnose cytomegalovirus status with high specificity and sensitivity in both the original and validation cohorts. The cohort was sequenced for TCR beta chains only, and without alpha or paired-chain data the features that could be detected were limited. Correlated functional status among segregating V segments might be attributable to linkage disequilibrium, but an unknown experimental factor could not be ruled out. The authors suggested that the approach could potentially be generalized to other disease states and immunological phenotypes. Compared with the roughly 700-donor mean, donors in an Asian-associated ancestry cluster had fewer N-insertions in productive TCRs, according to a later genetic analysis. In a later analysis, the rate of TCR association differed among HLA loci, with DRB1 alleles having the most associated TCRs and HLA-C alleles having the fewest. A later analysis reported that several top co-occurrence clusters appeared linked to parvovirus B19, influenza, CMV and Epstein-Barr virus. Sequencing depth was assumed to be roughly uniform across donors in the presence/absence analyses, though that assumption may not hold. V-gene and J-gene trimming of TCR beta chains was associated with a missense DCLRE1C variant in a later genetic analysis, and the association was replicated in an independent cohort. Most TCR sequences were observed very rarely across donors, whereas some public TCRs were present in many individuals. A total of roughly 160 TCR beta chains were listed by the study as associated with cytomegalovirus. In vitro tests confirmed that a few of the cytomegalovirus-associated TCR beta chains recognize cytomegalovirus antigens. A later analysis associated about 17,000 TCR beta sequences with specific HLA alleles at a false discovery rate of 0.05. HLA typing was unavailable for some donors at each locus, so association tests used only the typed subset. Because counts were too low, seventeen rarely observed V segments, including chromosome 9 orphons, were left out of the earlier analysis of 500 to 750 of the donors. A further reported finding was that TCR beta sequences accurately predicted the HLA-A and HLA-B alleles for most subjects in the first cohort. According to a later analysis, most CMV-associated TCR beta chains appeared to be HLA-restricted, and the HLA associations seemed to be driven largely by CMV exposure. Assigning TCR associations to individual alleles was difficult when HLA alleles, especially DR and DQ, strongly co-occurred. Compared with equally common non-associated chains, HLA-associated TCR beta chains in a later analysis were more clonally expanded and had lower generation probabilities.

From the cysteine up to the phenylalanine, the CDR3 has a length of 16 residues. Kept here is only the CDR3 DNA, which spans 48 bases and is read in frame from base 1. From the germline V gene, CDR1 is SGHTA and CDR2 is FQGNSA. V is cut back by 4 bases and J by 2 bases, with 5 bases in the junction unmatched. The cohort was made up of hundreds of healthy bone marrow donors. Cohort members were all nominally healthy when sampled, although unrecorded immune exposures were likely present. The donor tested CMV seropositive and was one of the 289 seropositive cohort members. A peripheral blood sample was provided by each donor, and peripheral blood mononuclear cells were used for TCR beta sequencing. Genomic DNA extraction from the blood cell samples was performed with the Qiagen DNeasy Blood Extraction Kit. Receptors were amplified or captured by the immunoSEQ multiplex PCR assay. For the multiplex PCR, a mixture combining 60 forward primers for TCR Vbeta segments and 13 reverse primers for TCR Jbeta segments was used. A multiplex PCR assay on genomic DNA amplified the CDR3 region of rearranged TCR beta genes. The Illumina HiSeq System was used to sequence the amplified TCR beta libraries as 87-base-pair reads. Under the source paper's analysis protocol: A later analysis tallied around 87 million unique TCR beta chains across the 660 or so repertoires, and about 12 million of those chains were shared by two or more donors. A nearest-neighbor algorithm error-corrected the raw reads and collapsed the reads into unique sequences, merging closely related sequences to remove PCR and sequencing errors. To assign V, D and J gene segments, CDR3 sequences were aligned to IMGT reference sequences. For a sequence to be retained, at least a six-nucleotide match to both a V gene segment and a J gene segment was required. Rearrangements were called productive when the CDR3 lacked stop codons and stayed in frame with V and J; all others were non-productive. Following IMGT convention, CDR3 was defined as the stretch from the second conserved V-encoded cysteine up to the conserved J-encoded phenylalanine. In an earlier analysis of roughly 610 of the donors, sequences lacking an unambiguous match to a single V gene segment were excluded. In an earlier analysis of 450 to 700 of the donors, V segments were called functional above 56.7% productive rearrangements and were called segregating when the between-donor standard deviation exceeded 5%. A statistical classification framework was built for diagnosing cytomegalovirus status from the catalog of TCR beta chain sequences. In a later analysis, TCR nucleotide sequences were compared against IMGT/GENE-DB human TR gene sequences so that V and J genes could be assigned. In a later analysis, CDR3 sequences and most-parsimonious VDJ recombination scenarios were assigned using the TCRdist pipeline. In a later analysis, every TCR beta chain was defined by the combination of its CDR3 amino acid sequence and its V-gene family, and reads without a unique V-gene family were dropped. In a later analysis, several hundred highly shared, low-generation-probability nucleotide sequences were removed to address suspected cross-contamination and a sequencing artifact. For each public chain, a later analysis derived a clonal expansion index from normalized ranks of inferred template counts within each repertoire. A later analysis computed generation probabilities with a VDJ recombination model fitted to out-of-frame rearrangements, and checked the results against IGoR. A later analysis scored TCR-TCR, TCR-HLA and TCR-CMV co-occurrence with hypergeometric tests, applying a repertoire-size bias correction to TCR pairs. A later analysis estimated false discovery rates by permuting HLA or CMV assignments 20 times. In a later analysis, co-occurring TCRs were grouped using DBSCAN, and TCRdist sequence similarity was added for clustering within HLA-allele-positive subsets. Repertoires with fewer than 30,000 or more than 120,000 public chains, plus five repertoires with anomalous nucleotide sharing, were excluded from co-occurrence clustering. This immuneACCESS table, as held by TCRdb, lists in-frame sequences with V and J called but not all clones. Of the missing ones, under half trace to an unresolved V gene in checked studies; the others have no known cause. The V and J calls and clone size come from that table; D and trimming were worked out from the DNA. This sample comprises about 110,000 clones, about 80% of them detected only once. The ten largest clones add up to about 3.2% of the sample.

Sequenced: PBMCs. The source is a woman aged 60 to 75 in good health and CMV-seropositive. The sequence is built from TRBV7-2 and TRBJ1-6; the central 7 bases match TRBD1. The DNA reads as follows: TGTGCCAGCAGCTCCGACGGGACAGCCTATAATTCACCCCTCCACTTT. Translated, it reads CASSSDGTAYNSPLHF.